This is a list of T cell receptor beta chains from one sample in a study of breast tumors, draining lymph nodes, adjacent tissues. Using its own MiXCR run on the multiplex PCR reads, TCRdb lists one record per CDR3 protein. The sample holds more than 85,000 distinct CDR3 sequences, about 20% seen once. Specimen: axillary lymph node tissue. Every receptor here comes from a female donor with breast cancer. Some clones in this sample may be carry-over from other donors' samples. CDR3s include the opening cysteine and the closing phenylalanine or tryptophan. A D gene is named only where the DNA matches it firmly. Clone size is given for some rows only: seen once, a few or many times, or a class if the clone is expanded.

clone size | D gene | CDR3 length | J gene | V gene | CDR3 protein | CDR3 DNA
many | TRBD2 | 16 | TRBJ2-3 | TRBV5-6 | CASSPGLAGGTDTQYF | TGTGCCAGCAGCCCAGGACTAGCGGGGGGAACAGATACGCAGTATTTT
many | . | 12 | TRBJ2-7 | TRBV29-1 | CSVETGSYEQYF | TGCAGCGTTGAGACAGGCTCCTACGAGCAGTACTTC
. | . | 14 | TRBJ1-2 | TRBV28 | CASRPPGRNYGYTF | TGTGCCAGCAGACCCCCGGGCCGCAACTATGGCTACACCTTC
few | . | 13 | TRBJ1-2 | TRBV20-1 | CSGSGTANYGYTF | TGCAGTGGCTCCGGGACGGCTAACTATGGCTACACCTTC
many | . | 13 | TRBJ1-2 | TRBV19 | CASSPGPFYGYTF | TGTGCCAGTAGTCCTGGGCCGTTCTATGGCTACACCTTC
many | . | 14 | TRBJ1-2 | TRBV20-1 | CSAKSWTANYGYTF | TGCAGTGCGAAGAGTTGGACAGCTAACTATGGCTACACCTTC
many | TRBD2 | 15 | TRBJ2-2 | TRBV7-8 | CASSFSGGATGELFF | TGTGCCAGCAGCTTTAGCGGGGGCGCCACCGGGGAGCTGTTTTTT
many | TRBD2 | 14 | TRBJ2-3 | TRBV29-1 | CSVQRSGGTDTQYF | TGCAGCGTTCAAAGGAGCGGGGGCACAGATACGCAGTATTTT
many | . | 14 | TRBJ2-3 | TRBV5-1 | CASSLDVRSDTQYF | TGCGCCAGCAGCTTGGACGTGCGGTCAGATACGCAGTATTTT
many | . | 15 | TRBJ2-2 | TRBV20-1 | CSASPVRGAGGELFF | TGCAGTGCTAGTCCGGTACGGGGGGCCGGCGGGGAGCTGTTTTTT
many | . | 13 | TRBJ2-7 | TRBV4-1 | CASSQDRDHEQYF | TGCGCCAGCAGCCAAGACAGGGACCACGAGCAGTACTTC
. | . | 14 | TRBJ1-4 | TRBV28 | CASSFLGDYEKLFF | TGTGCCAGCAGTTTCTTAGGAGATTATGAAAAACTGTTTTTT
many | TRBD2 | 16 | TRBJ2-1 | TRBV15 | CATSGPSGGANNEQFF | TGTGCCACCAGCGGGCCTAGCGGGGGCGCTAACAATGAGCAGTTCTTC
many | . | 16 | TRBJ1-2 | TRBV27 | CASSFGPDSFTLGYTF | TGTGCCAGCAGTTTCGGACCGGACAGTTTTACGCTTGGCTACACCTTC
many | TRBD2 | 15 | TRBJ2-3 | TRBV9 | CASSVDAGGTDTQYF | TGTGCCAGCAGCGTAGACGCGGGGGGCACAGATACGCAGTATTTT
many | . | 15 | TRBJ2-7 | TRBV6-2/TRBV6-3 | CASSYLRPGTDEQYF | TGTGCCAGCAGTTACTTAAGACCAGGTACTGACGAGCAGTACTTC
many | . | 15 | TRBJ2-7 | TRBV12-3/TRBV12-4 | CASSFKGRSSYEQYF | TGTGCCAGCAGTTTTAAGGGGAGGAGCTCCTACGAGCAGTACTTC
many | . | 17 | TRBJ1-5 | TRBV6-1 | CASSEAGGTLGNQPQHF | TGTGCCAGCAGTGAAGCAGGAGGGACTCTTGGCAATCAGCCCCAGCATTTT
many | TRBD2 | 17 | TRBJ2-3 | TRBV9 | CASSQSWTSGTTDTQYF | TGTGCCAGCAGCCAATCTTGGACTAGCGGCACCACAGATACGCAGTATTTT
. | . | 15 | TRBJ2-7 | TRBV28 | CTSSHRGRTRYEQYF | TGTACCAGCAGCCACCGAGGCAGGACCAGGTACGAGCAGTACTTC
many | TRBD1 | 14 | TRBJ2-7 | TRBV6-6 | CASRDREVTYEQYF | TGTGCCAGCAGGGACAGGGAGGTCACCTACGAGCAGTACTTC
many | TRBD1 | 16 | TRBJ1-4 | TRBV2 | CASSQMGTGVSEKLFF | TGTGCCAGCAGCCAAATGGGGACAGGGGTTTCTGAAAAACTGTTTTTT
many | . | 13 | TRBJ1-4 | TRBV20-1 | CSAAPPGSEKLFF | TGCAGTGCGGCCCCGCCCGGGAGTGAAAAACTGTTTTTT
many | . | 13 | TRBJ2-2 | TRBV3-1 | CASNFENTGELFF | TGTGCCAGCAACTTCGAGAACACCGGGGAGCTGTTTTTT
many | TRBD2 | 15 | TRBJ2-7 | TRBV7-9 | CASTSGASGEYEQYF | TGTGCCAGCACCTCCGGGGCTAGCGGGGAATACGAGCAGTACTTC
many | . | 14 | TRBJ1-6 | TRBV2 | CASTDWRNNSPLHF | TGTGCCAGCACCGACTGGAGGAATAATTCACCCCTCCACTTT
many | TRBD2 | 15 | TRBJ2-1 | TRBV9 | CASSARLAGYNEQFF | TGTGCCAGCAGCGCGAGACTAGCGGGGTACAATGAGCAGTTCTTC
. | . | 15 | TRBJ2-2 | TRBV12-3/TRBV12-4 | CASSLAVRGTGELFF | TGTGCCAGCAGTTTAGCGGTTCGCGGGACCGGGGAGCTGTTTTTT
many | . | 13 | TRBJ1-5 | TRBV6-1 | CASSEIEVQPQHF | TGTGCCAGCAGTGAAATTGAAGTTCAGCCCCAGCATTTT
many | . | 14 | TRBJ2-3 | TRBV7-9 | CASSLDAQPDTQYF | TGTGCCAGCAGCCTGGACGCCCAACCAGATACGCAGTATTTT
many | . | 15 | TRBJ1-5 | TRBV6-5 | CASSPEAYSNQPQHF | TGTGCCAGCAGTCCCGAGGCGTATAGCAATCAGCCCCAGCATTTT
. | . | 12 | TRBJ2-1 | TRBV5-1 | CASSYYDNEQFF | TGCGCCAGCAGCTACTACGACAATGAGCAGTTCTTC
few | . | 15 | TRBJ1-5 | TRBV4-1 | CASSQGLRGSGPQHF | TGCGCCAGCAGCCAAGGTTTGAGAGGCTCGGGGCCCCAGCATTTT
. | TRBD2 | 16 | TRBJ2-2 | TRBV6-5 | CASRTPGRANTGELFF | TGTGCCAGCAGGACCCCGGGGAGGGCGAACACCGGGGAGCTGTTTTTT
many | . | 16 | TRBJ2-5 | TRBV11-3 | CASSQRSGVGGETQYF | TGTGCCAGCAGCCAGAGATCAGGGGTAGGGGGAGAGACCCAGTACTTC
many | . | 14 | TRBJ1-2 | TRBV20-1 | CSAENTGLGYGYTF | TGCAGTGCTGAAAACACAGGGTTGGGCTATGGCTACACCTTC
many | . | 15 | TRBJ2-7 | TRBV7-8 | CASSLLGRRAYEQYF | TGTGCCAGCAGCTTATTAGGCCGACGTGCCTACGAGCAGTACTTC
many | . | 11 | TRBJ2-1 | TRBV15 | CATSFEDEQFF | TGTGCCACCAGCTTCGAGGATGAGCAGTTCTTC
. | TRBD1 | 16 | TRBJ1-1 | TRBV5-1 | CATKEGTGSMNTEAFF | TGCGCCACAAAGGAAGGGACAGGGTCGATGAACACTGAAGCTTTCTTT
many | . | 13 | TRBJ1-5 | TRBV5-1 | CASRRDGNQPQHF | TGCGCCAGCAGAAGGGACGGGAATCAGCCCCAGCATTTT
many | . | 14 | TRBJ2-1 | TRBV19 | CASSMGVIYNEQFF | TGTGCCAGTAGTATGGGGGTAATCTACAATGAGCAGTTCTTC
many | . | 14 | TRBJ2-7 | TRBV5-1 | CASSLGRVVHEQYF | TGCGCCAGCAGCCTGGGCAGGGTTGTCCACGAGCAGTACTTC
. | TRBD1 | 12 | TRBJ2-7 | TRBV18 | CASSPTGDEQYF | TGTGCCAGCTCACCGACAGGGGACGAGCAGTACTTC
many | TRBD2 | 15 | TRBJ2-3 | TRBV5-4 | CASTKTSGFTDTQYF | TGTGCCAGCACCAAGACTAGCGGCTTCACAGATACGCAGTATTTT
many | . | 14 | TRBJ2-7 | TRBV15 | CATSRDRLAYEQYF | TGTGCCACCAGCAGAGATCGCCTAGCCTACGAGCAGTACTTC
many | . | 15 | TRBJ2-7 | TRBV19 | CASYSPGPKLDEQYF | TGTGCCAGTTACTCCCCGGGACCCAAACTGGACGAGCAGTACTTC